This T cell receptor (beta chain) was recovered during a study of blood T cell repertoires in COVID-19. The wider study: The United States, Italy and Spain were the sources of the acute and convalescent COVID-19 samples.

Trimming removed 6 bases from V and 10 bases from J; junction bases left unmatched: 7. CDR1 and CDR2 from the germline V gene are ENHRY and SYGVKD. The CDR3 extends over 12 amino acids. As handled by the study authors: Estimates of nucleated cell counts were drawn from the amplification of reference gene primers. Sequenced by immunoSEQ multiplex PCR; TCRdb stores in-frame clones only, minus some. That table furnishes V, J and clone size, whereas the DNA furnished D and trimming. This sample has about 140,000 clones, with 65% to 80% found just once. Source material: peripheral blood. The chain carries TRBV10-3 and TRBJ1-2, with 8 bases that match TRBD1. This clonotype was obtained from a man between 50 and 59 years old with acute or convalescent COVID-19. CDR3 in DNA: TGTGCCATCAGCAGAGGACAGGGCGCCTACACCTTC. Translated: CAISRGQGAYTF.